The 5 T cell receptor beta chains presented below share a single source sample, sequenced in a study of low-dose radiotherapy and immunotherapy resistance in tumors. Gene-specific TRAV and TRBV primers were used for first-strand cDNA, covering alpha and beta chains. TCRs underwent roughly 20 PCR cycles of amplification with a constant-region primer and V-primer adapter. From the reads, TCRdb called clonotypes with MiXCR, one entry per CDR3 protein. This table holds about 14,000 distinct CDR3 sequences, 45% to 55% found once. Source of these receptors: a human donor with advanced metastatic prostate, ovarian, gallbladder or colorectal cancer (not recorded which). This table probably holds off-target reads from a library built for another chain.

About this clonotype: One junction end disagrees with the germline gene, perhaps due to a read error. The rearrangement joins TRBV13 to TRBJ1-6; D unclear. CDR3 length equals 15 residues. CDR1 and CDR2 from the germline V gene are PRHDT and FYEKMQ (reference sequence). This CDR3 reads CAMGEGDTNAGKSTF. Here the CDR3 DNA reads TGTGCAATGGGAGAGGGCGACACCAATGCAGGCAAATCAACCTTT.

The V gene is TRBV6-6, the J gene TRBJ2-7; TRBD2 agrees at 12 bases. This CDR3 region has 15 residues. V gave up 0 bases and J gave up 5 bases; unmatched junction bases: 2. From germline, CDR1 is MNHNY and CDR2 SVGAGI (reference sequence). CDR3 sequence: CASSYSLAGGDEQYF. The CDR3 nucleotides are TGTGCCAGCAGTTACTCTCTAGCGGGAGGGGACGAGCAGTACTTC.

A single count supports this clonotype. V is TRBV6-1 and J is TRBJ2-2; 7 bases match TRBD2. The CDR3 extends over 16 amino acids. Germline CDR1 MNHNS, CDR2 SASEGT. V was pared by 6 bases and J by 7 bases, with 14 bases of the junction left unmatched. CDR3 sequence reads: CASSHSPPGEGGELFF. CDR3 in DNA: TGTGCCAGCAGCCATAGTCCCCCCGGGGAGGGCGGGGAGCTGTTTTTT.

The rearrangement links TRBV6-8 to TRBJ1-2; D gene unclear. The V end lost 6 bases, the J end lost 2 bases, and 10 bases lay between the germline ends. Germline loops: CDR1 MNHGY, CDR2 SAAAGT. CDR3 size: 13 residues. The chain's CDR3 is CASRLDENYGYTF. The CDR3 DNA is TGTGCCAGCAGGCTGGACGAAAACTATGGCTACACCTTC.

The V and J genes are TRBV28 and TRBJ2-7; 8 bases line up with TRBD2. Trimming cost V 6 bases and J 5 bases; bases outside gene matches: 12. The CDR3 totals 15 residues. In germline, CDR1 is MDHEN, CDR2 SYDVKM. The CDR3 here is CASRGFGGAWDEQYF. DNA of the CDR3: TGTGCCAGCAGAGGATTCGGGGGGGCATGGGACGAGCAGTACTTC.